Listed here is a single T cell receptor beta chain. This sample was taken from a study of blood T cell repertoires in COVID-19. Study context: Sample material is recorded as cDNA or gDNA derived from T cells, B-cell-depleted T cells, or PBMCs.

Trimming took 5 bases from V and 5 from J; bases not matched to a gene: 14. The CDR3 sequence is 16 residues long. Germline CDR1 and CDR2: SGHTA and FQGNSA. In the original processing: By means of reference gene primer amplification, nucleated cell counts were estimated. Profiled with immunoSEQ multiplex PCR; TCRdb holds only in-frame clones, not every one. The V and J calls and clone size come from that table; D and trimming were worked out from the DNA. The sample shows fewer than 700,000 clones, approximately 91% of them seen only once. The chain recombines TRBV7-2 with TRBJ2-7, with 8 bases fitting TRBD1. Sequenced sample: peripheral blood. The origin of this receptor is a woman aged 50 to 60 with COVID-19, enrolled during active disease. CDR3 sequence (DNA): TGTGCCAGCAGCCCGGACAGGGAGGCGGCGGGGAACGAGCAGTACTTC. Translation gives CASSPDREAAGNEQYF. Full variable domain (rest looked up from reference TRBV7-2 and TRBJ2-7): GAGVSQSPSNKVTEKGKDVELRCDPISGHTALYWYRQSLGQGLEFLIYFQGNSAPDKSGLPSDRFSAERTGGSVSTLTIQRTQQEDSAVYLCASSPDREAAGNEQYFGPGTRLTVT.